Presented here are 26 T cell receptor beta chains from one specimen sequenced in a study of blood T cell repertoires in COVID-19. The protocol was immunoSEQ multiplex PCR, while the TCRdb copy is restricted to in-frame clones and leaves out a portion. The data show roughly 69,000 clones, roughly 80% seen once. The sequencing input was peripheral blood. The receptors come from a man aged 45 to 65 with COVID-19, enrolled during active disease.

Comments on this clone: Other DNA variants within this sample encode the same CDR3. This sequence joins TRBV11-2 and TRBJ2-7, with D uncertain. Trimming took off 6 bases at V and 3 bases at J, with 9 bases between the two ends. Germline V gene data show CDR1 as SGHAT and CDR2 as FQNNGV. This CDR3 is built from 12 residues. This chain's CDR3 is CASSSNSYEQYF. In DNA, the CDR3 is TGTGCCAGCAGTTCAAACAGCTACGAGCAGTACTTC. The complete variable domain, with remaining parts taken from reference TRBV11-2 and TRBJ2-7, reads EAGVAQSPRYKIIEKRQSVAFWCNPISGHATLYWYQQILGQGPKLLIQFQNNGVVDDSQLPKDRFSAERLKGVDSTLKIQPAKLEDSAVYLCASSSNSYEQYFGPGTRLTVT.

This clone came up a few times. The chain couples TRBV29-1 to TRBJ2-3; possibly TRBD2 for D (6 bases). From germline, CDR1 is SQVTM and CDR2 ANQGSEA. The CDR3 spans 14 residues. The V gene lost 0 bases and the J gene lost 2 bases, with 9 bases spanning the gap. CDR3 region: CSVEDGGATDTQYF. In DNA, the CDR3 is TGCAGCGTTGAAGATGGCGGGGCCACAGATACGCAGTATTTT.

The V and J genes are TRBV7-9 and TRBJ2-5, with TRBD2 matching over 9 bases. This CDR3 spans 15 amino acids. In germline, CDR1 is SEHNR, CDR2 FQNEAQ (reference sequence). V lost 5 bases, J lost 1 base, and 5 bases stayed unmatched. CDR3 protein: CASSISGGTQETQYF. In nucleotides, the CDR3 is TGTGCCAGCAGCATTAGCGGGGGTACCCAAGAGACCCAGTACTTC.

The CDR3 nucleotides read TGTGCCTGGAGTGGTTTAGTCCTTGTTAATGAGCAGTTCTTC. It specifies CAWSGLVLVNEQFF. The chain joins TRBV30 to TRBJ2-1, with D uncertain. Germline V gene lookup returns CDR1 GTSNPN and CDR2 SVGIG (reference sequence). There are 14 residues in the CDR3. V gave up 1 base and J gave up 7 bases, with 14 bases separating them.

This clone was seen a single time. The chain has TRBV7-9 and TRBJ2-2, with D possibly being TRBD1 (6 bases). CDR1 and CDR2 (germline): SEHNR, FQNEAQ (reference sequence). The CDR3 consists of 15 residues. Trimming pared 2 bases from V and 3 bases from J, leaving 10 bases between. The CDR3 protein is CASSLSQGYTGELFF. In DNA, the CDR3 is TGTGCCAGCAGCTTATCACAGGGATACACCGGGGAGCTGTTTTTT.

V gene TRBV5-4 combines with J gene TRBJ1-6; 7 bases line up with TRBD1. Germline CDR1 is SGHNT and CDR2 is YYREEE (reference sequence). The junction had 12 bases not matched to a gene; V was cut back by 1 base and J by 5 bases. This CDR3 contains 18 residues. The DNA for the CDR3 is TGTGCCAGCAGCTTGTTACAGGGGAGGTTCGGGAATAATTCACCCCTCCACTTT. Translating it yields CASSLLQGRFGNNSPLHF.

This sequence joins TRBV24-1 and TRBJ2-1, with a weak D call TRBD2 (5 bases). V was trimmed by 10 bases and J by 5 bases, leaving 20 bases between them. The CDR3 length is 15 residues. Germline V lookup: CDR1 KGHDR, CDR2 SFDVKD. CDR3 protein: CATRGARDGNNEQFF. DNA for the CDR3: TGTGCCACACGTGGCGCCCGGGATGGGAACAATGAGCAGTTCTTC.

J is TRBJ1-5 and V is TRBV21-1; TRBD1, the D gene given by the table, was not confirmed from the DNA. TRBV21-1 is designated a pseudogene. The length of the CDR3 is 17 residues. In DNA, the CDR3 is TGTGCCAGCAGCAACCGGGTGGTACAGGGGGCTGGTCAGCCCCAGCATTTT. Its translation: CASSNRVVQGAGQPQHF.

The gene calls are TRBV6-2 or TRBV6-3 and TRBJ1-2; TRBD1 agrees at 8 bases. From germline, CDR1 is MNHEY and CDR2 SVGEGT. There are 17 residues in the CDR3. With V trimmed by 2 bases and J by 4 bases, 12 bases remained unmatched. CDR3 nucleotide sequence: TGTGCCAGCAGTTACGGACAGGGTGCGGGTATACGCTATGGCTACACCTTC. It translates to CASSYGQGAGIRYGYTF.

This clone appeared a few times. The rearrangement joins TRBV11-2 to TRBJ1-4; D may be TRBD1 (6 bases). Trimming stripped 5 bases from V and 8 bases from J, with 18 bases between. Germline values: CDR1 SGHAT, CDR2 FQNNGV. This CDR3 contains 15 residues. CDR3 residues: CASSRNPTGREKLFF. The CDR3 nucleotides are TGTGCCAGCAGCCGAAATCCGACAGGTCGGGAAAAACTGTTTTTT. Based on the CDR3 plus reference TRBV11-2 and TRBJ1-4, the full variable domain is EAGVAQSPRYKIIEKRQSVAFWCNPISGHATLYWYQQILGQGPKLLIQFQNNGVVDDSQLPKDRFSAERLKGVDSTLKIQPAKLEDSAVYLCASSRNPTGREKLFFGSGTQLSVL.

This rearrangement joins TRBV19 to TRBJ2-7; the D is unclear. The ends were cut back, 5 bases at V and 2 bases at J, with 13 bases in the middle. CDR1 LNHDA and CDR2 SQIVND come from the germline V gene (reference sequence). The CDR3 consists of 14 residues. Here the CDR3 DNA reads TGTGCCAGTAGTCCCCGGGTACCAACCTACGAGCAGTACTTC. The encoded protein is CASSPRVPTYEQYF.

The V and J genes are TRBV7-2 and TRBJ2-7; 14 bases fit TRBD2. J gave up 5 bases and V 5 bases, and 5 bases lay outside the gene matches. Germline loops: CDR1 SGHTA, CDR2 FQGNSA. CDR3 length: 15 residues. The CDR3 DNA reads TGTGCCAGCAGCGCGGGACTAGCGGGGGTTGACGAGCAGTACTTC. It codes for CASSAGLAGVDEQYF.

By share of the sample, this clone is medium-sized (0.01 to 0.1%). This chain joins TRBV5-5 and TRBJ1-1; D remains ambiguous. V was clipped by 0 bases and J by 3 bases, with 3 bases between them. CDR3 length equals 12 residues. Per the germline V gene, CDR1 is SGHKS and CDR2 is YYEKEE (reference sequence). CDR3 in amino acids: CASSLGHTEAFF. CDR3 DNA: TGTGCCAGCAGCTTGGGGCACACTGAAGCTTTCTTT.

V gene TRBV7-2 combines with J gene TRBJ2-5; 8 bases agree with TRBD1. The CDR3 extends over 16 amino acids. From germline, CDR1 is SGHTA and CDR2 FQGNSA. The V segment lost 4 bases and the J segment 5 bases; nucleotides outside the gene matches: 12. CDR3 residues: CASSSGKTGVGETQYF. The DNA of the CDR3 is TGTGCCAGCAGCTCAGGCAAGACAGGGGTAGGGGAGACCCAGTACTTC.

CDR3 sequence: CASSIGQGGGYTF. In DNA form, the CDR3 reads TGTGCCAGTAGTATAGGTCAGGGCGGTGGCTACACCTTC. The chain joins TRBV19 to TRBJ1-2; the D gene is possibly TRBD1 (5 bases). CDR1 is LNHDA, CDR2 SQIVND, per germline (reference sequence). V gave up 1 base and J gave up 7 bases, with 10 bases separating them. CDR3 size: 13 residues.

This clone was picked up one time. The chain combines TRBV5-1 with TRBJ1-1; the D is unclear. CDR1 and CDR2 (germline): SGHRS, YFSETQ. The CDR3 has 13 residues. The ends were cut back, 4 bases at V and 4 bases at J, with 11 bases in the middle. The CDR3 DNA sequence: TGCGCCAGCAGCCCGGGAAGCGGCACTGAAGCTTTCTTT. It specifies CASSPGSGTEAFF.

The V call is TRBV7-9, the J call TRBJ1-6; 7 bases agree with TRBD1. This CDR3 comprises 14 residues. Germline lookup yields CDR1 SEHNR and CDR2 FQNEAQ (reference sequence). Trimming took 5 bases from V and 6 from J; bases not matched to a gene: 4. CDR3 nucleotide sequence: TGTGCCAGCAGCGCCCGGGACAGTAATTCACCCCTCCACTTT. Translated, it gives CASSARDSNSPLHF.

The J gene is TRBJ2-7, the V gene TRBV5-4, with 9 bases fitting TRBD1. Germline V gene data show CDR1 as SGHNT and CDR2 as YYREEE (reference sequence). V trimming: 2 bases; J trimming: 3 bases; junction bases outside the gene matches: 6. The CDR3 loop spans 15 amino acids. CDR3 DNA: TGTGCCAGCAGCTTAAGGGGACAGGGACTCTACGAGCAGTACTTC. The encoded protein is CASSLRGQGLYEQYF.

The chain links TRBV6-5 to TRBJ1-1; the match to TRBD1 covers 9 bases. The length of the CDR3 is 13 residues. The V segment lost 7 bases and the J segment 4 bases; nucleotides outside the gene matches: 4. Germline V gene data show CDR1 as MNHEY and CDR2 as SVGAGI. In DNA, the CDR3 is TGTGCCAGCAAGAGGACAGGGGCCACTGAAGCTTTCTTT. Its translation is CASKRTGATEAFF.

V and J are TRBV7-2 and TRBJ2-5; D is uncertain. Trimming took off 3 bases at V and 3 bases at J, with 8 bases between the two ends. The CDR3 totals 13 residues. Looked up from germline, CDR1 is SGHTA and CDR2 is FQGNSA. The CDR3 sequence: CASSFGTEETQYF. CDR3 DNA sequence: TGTGCCAGCAGCTTCGGTACAGAAGAGACCCAGTACTTC.

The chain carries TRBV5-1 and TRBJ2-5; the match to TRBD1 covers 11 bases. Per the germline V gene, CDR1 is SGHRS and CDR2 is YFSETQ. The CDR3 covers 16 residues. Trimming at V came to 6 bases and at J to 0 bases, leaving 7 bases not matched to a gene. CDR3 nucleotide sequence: TGCGCCAGCACCGACGGGACAGGGGGATACCAAGAGACCCAGTACTTC. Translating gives CASTDGTGGYQETQYF.

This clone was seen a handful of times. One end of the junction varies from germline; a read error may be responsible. The CDR3 loop reads CASSLEVAFVTGELFF. In nucleotides, the CDR3 is TGTGCCAGCAGCCTAGAGGTGGCCTTTGTCACCGGGGAGCTGTTTTTT. This chain links TRBV11-2 with TRBJ2-2; D unclear. This CDR3 has 16 residues. The V gene's germline CDR1 is SGHAT and CDR2 FQNNGV.

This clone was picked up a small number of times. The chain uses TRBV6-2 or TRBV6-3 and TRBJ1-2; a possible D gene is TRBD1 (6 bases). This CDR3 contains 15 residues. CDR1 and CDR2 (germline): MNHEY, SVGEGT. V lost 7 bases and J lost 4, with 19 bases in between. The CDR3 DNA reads TGTGCCAGCACCCCCCGTAAGGGGACAATCTATGGCTACACCTTC. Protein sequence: CASTPRKGTIYGYTF.

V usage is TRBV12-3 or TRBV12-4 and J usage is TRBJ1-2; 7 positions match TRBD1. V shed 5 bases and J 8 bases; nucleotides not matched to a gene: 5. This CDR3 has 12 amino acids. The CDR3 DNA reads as TGTGCCAGCAGTCCCGGGACAGCCGGCTACACCTTC. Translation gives CASSPGTAGYTF.

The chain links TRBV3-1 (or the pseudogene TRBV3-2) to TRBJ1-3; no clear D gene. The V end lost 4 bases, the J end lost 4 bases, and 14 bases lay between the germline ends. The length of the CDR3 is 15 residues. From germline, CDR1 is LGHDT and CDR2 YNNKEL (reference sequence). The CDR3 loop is CASSRGGLMGNTIYF. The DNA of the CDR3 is TGTGCCAGCAGCCGTGGAGGTCTTATGGGAAACACCATATATTTT.

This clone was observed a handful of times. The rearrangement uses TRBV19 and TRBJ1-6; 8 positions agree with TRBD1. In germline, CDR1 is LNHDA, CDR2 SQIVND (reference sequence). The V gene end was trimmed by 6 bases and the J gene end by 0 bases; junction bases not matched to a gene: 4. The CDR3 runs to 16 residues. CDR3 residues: CASSFGQGSYNSPLHF. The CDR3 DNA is TGTGCCAGTAGCTTCGGACAGGGCTCCTATAATTCACCCCTCCACTTT.